This entry is about one T cell receptor (beta chain). Amplification used 60 Vbeta primers and 13 Jbeta primers. Only in-frame clones appear in the TCRdb table, and some are missing; sequencing was by immunoSEQ multiplex PCR. This sample has tens of thousands of clones; roughly 72% occur once, and the top ten carry around 6.5%. The CDR3 spans 11 residues. Between the trimmed V and J ends, which lost 7 bases and 4 bases, there was a span of 7 bases. This entry is derived from a study of cytomegalovirus exposure and HLA in healthy donors. Study-level background: Ancestry clustering placed 81% of approximately 370 genotyped donors in the Caucasian-associated cluster.

This TCR was sampled from a woman aged 45-65 years in good health and CMV-seropositive. Sequences were obtained from PBMCs. The chain joins TRBV6-7 to TRBJ1-1; D is undetermined. TRBV6-7 is labeled an ORF, and its function is uncertain. The CDR3 is CASTVCTEAFF. CDR3 DNA: TGTGCCAGCACCGTGTGCACTGAAGCTTTCTTT.